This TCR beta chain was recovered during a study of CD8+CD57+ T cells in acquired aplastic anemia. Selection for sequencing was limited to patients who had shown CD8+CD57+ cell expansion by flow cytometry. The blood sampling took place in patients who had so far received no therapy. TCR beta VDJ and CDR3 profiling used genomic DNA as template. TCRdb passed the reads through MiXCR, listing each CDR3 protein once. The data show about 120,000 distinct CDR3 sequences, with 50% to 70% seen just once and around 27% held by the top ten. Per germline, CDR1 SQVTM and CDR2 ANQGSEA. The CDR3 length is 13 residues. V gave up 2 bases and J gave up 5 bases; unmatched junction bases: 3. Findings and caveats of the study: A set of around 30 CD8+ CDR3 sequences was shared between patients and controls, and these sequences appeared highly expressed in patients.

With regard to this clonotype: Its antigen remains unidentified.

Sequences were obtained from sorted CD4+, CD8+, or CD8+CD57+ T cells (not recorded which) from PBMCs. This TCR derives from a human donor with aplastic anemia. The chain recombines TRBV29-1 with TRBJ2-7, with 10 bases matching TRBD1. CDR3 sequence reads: CSVERDRGHEQYF. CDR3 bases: TGCAGCGTTGAAAGGGACAGGGGACACGAGCAGTACTTC.